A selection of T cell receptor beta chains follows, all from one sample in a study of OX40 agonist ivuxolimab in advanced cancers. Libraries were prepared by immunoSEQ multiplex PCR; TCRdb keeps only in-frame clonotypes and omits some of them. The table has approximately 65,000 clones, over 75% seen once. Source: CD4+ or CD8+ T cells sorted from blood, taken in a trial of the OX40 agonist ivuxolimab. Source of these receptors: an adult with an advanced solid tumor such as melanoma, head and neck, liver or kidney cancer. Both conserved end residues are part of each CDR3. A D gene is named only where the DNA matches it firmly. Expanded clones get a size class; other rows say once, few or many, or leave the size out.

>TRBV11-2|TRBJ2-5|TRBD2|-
CASSFGTSGGAETQYF
TGTGCCAGCAGCTTCGGGACTAGCGGGGGGGCGGAGACCCAGTACTTC
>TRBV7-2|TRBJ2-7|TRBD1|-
CASSPRPGGYEQYF
TGTGCCAGCAGCCCCCGGCCAGGGGGCTACGAGCAGTACTTC
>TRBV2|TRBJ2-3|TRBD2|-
CASSEAGNGGAWDTQYF
TGTGCCAGCAGTGAAGCTGGGAACGGGGGGGCCTGGGATACGCAGTATTTT
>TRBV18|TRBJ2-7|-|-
CASSQKAAAALYEQYF
TGTGCCAGCTCACAGAAAGCCGCTGCGGCACTCTACGAGCAGTACTTC
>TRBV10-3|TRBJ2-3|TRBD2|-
CAISPTSGGRSDTQYF
TGTGCCATCAGTCCGACTAGCGGGGGTAGATCAGATACGCAGTATTTT
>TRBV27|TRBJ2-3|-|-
CASSHPSGALSTDTQYF
TGTGCCAGCAGCCACCCGTCCGGGGCCTTGAGCACAGATACGCAGTATTTT
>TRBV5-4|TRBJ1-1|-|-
CASSSPPQGMNTEAFF
TGTGCCAGCAGCTCGCCCCCACAGGGTATGAACACTGAAGCTTTCTTT
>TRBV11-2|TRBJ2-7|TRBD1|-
CASSPRTGGYEQYF
TGTGCCAGCAGCCCTAGGACAGGGGGCTACGAGCAGTACTTC
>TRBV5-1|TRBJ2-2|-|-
CASSLEGAGTGELFF
TGCGCCAGCAGCTTGGAAGGGGCCGGCACCGGGGAGCTGTTTTTT
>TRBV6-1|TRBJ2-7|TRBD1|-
CASSGGHATGGMYEQYF
TGTGCCAGCAGTGGGGGCCACGCAACAGGGGGCATGTACGAGCAGTACTTC
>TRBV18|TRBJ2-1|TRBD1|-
CASSTGQGNNEQFF
TGTGCCAGCTCAACGGGACAGGGGAACAATGAGCAGTTCTTC
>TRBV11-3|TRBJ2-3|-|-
CASSPKSAPDTQYF
TGTGCCAGCAGCCCGAAGTCCGCGCCAGATACGCAGTATTTT
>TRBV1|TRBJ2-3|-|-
CTSSQVWGVSTDTQYF
TGCACCAGCAGCCAAGTCTGGGGGGTCAGCACAGATACGCAGTATTTT
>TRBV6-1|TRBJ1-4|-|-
CASSEKIGAGISTNEKLFF
TGTGCCAGCAGTGAAAAGATCGGTGCAGGGATATCAACTAATGAAAAACTGTTTTTT
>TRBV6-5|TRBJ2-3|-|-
CASGAGSYRTDTQYF
TGTGCCAGCGGGGCCGGGAGCTACCGCACAGATACGCAGTATTTT
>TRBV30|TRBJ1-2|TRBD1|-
CAWTKPGQGASGGYTF
TGTGCCTGGACTAAACCGGGACAGGGGGCCTCAGGTGGCTACACCTTC
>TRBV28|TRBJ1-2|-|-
CASIGQPNYGYTF
TGTGCCAGCATCGGACAGCCTAACTATGGCTACACCTTC
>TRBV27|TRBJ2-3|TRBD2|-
CASTLTSGGPDTQYF
TGTGCCAGCACCCTAACTAGCGGGGGTCCAGATACGCAGTATTTT
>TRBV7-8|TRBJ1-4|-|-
CASSRFGGVEKLFF
TGTGCCAGCAGCCGTTTTGGAGGAGTTGAAAAACTGTTTTTT
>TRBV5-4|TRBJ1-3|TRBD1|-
CASSTGQGTTTIYF
TGTGCCAGCAGCACCGGACAGGGTACGACCACCATATATTTT
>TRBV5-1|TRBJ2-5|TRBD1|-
CASTFGQGQETQYF
TGCGCCAGCACCTTCGGACAGGGCCAAGAGACCCAGTACTTC
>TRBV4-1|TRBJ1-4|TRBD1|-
CASSQAGTGNEKLFF
TGCGCCAGCAGCCAGGCCGGGACAGGCAATGAAAAACTGTTTTTT
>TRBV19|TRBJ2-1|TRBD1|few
CASSTLGQVGEQFF
TGTGCCAGTAGTACGTTAGGACAGGTAGGTGAGCAGTTCTTC
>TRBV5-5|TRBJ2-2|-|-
CASSWTGVSSSGELFF
TGTGCCAGCAGCTGGACTGGGGTCTCCAGCAGCGGGGAGCTGTTTTTT
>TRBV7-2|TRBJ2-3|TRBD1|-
CASSSNRGSTDTQYF
TGTGCCAGCAGCTCCAACAGGGGGTCGACAGATACGCAGTATTTT
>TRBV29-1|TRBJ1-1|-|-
CSARTGRNTEAFF
TGCAGCGCCAGGACGGGGAGAAACACTGAAGCTTTCTTT
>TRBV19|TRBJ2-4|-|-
CASSTLTGTGRNIQYF
TGTGCCAGTAGTACTCTTACAGGGACGGGTCGAAACATTCAGTACTTC
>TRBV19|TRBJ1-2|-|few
CASSMRGSNYGYTF
TGTGCCAGTAGTATGAGGGGCAGCAACTATGGCTACACCTTC
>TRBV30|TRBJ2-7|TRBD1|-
CAWRESGQNYEQYF
TGTGCCTGGAGGGAGTCGGGACAGAACTACGAGCAGTACTTC
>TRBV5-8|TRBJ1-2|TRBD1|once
CASSLQGASHDYGYTF
TGTGCCAGCAGCTTACAGGGGGCGAGTCATGACTATGGCTACACCTTC
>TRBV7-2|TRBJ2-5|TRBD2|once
CASSLGPSGGIRTQYF
TGTGCCAGCAGCTTAGGGCCTAGCGGGGGTATACGGACCCAGTACTTC
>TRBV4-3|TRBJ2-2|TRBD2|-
CASSQDPRGGNTGELFF
TGCGCCAGCAGCCAAGATCCGCGGGGGGGAAACACCGGGGAGCTGTTTTTT
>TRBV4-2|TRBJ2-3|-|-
CASSQESTSANVPYF
TGTGCCAGCAGCCAAGAATCTACGTCAGCGAATGTGCCGTATTTT
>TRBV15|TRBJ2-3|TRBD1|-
CATSRGGAGGHTDTQYF
TGTGCCACCAGCAGAGGGGGGGCAGGGGGCCATACAGATACGCAGTATTTT
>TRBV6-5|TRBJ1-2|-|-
CASSYSSPANYGYTF
TGTGCCAGCAGTTACTCGAGCCCTGCTAACTATGGCTACACCTTC
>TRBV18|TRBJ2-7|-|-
CASSPSGEQYF
TGTGCCAGCTCACCGTCGGGGGAGCAGTACTTC
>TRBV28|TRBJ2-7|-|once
CASSRPLLEQYF
TGTGCCAGCAGTCGACCTCTTCTCGAGCAGTACTTC
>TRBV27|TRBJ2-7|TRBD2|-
CASSFDPGLAGGHEQYF
TGTGCCAGCAGTTTCGATCCGGGACTAGCGGGGGGGCACGAGCAGTACTTC
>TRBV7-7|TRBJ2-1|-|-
CASSLGSGNEQFF
TGTGCCAGCAGCTTAGGGTCTGGAAATGAGCAGTTCTTC
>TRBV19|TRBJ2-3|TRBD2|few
CASSIGGTSNTQYF
TGTGCCAGTAGTATAGGGGGGACTAGCAATACGCAGTATTTT